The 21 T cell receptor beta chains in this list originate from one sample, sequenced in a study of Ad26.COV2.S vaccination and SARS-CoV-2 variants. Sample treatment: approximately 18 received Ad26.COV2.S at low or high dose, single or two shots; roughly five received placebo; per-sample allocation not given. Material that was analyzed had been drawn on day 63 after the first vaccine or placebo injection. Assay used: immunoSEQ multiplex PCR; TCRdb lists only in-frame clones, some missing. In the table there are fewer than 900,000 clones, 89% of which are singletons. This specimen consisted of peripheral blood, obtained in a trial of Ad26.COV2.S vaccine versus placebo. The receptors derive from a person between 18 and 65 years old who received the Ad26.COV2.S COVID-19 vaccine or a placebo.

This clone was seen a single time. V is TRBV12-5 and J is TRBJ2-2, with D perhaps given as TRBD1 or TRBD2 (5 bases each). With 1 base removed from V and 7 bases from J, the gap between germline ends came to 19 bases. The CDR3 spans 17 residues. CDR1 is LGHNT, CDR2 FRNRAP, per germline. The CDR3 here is CASGLGDKSGDGGELFF. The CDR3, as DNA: TGTGCTAGTGGTTTGGGTGACAAGTCCGGGGACGGCGGGGAGCTGTTTTTT.

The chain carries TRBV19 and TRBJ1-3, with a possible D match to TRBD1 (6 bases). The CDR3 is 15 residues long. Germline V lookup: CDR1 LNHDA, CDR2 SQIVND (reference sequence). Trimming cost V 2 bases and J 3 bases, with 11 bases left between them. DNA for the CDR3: TGTGCCAGTAGTATATCCCACAGGGATGGAAACACCATATATTTT. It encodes CASSISHRDGNTIYF.

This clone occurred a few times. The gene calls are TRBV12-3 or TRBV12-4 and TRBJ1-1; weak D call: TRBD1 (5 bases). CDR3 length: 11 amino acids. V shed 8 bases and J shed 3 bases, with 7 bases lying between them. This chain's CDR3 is CASRDDTEAFF. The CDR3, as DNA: TGTGCCAGCCGGGACGACACTGAAGCTTTCTTT.

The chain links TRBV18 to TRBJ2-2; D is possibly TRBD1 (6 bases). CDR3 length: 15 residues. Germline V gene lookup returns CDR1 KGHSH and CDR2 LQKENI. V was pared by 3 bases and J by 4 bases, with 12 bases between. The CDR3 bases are TGTGCCAGCTCACCCGTCCAGGGGATCACCGGGGAGCTGTTTTTT. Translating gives CASSPVQGITGELFF.

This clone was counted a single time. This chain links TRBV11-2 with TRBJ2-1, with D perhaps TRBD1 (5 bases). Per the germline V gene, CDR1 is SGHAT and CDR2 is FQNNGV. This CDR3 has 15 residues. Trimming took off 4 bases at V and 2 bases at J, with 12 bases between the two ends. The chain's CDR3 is CASSSIDRAYNEQFF. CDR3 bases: TGTGCCAGCAGCTCCATTGACAGAGCCTACAATGAGCAGTTCTTC.

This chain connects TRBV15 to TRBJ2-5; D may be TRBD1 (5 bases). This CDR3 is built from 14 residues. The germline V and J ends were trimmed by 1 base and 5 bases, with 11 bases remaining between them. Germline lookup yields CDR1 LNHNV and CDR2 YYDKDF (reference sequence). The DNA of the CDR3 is TGTGCCACCAGCAGAGGGCAGGCAGGGGAGACCCAGTACTTC. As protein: CATSRGQAGETQYF.

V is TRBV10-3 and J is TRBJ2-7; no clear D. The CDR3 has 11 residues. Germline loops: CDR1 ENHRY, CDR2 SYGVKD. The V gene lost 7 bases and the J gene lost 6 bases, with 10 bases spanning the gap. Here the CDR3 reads CAITSSGEQYF. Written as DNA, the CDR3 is TGTGCCATCACTTCGTCGGGCGAGCAGTACTTC.

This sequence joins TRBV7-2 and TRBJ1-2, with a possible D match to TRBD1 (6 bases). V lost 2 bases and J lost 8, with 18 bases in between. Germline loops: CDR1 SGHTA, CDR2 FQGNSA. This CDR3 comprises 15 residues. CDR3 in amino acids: CASSLTAGVIGGYTF. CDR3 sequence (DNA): TGTGCCAGCAGCTTAACGGCAGGGGTGATAGGAGGCTACACCTTC.

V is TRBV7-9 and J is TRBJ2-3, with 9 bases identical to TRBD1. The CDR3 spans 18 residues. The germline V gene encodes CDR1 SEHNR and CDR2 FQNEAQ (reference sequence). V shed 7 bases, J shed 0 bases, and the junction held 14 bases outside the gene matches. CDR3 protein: CASNPQGRDRASTDTQYF. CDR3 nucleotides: TGTGCCAGCAACCCTCAAGGGCGGGACAGGGCTAGCACAGATACGCAGTATTTT.

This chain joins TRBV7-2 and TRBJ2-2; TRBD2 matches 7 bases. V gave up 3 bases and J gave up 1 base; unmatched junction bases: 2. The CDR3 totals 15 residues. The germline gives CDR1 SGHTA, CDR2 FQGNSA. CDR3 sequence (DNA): TGTGCCAGCAGCTTTTCGGGGGGGAACACCGGGGAGCTGTTTTTT. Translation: CASSFSGGNTGELFF.

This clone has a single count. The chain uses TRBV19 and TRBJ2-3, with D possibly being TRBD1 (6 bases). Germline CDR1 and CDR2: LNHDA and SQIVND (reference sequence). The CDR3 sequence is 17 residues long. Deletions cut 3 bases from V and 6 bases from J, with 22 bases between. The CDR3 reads CASSMKSRGPPQDTQYF. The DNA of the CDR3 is TGTGCCAGTAGTATGAAGAGCAGGGGTCCCCCCCAGGATACGCAGTATTTT.

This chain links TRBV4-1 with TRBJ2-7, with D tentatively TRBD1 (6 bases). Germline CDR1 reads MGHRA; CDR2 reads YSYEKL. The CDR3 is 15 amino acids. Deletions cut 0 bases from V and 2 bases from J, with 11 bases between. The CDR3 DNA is TGCGCCAGCAGCCAAGAGTGGGGGCTTGCCTACGAGCAGTACTTC. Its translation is CASSQEWGLAYEQYF.

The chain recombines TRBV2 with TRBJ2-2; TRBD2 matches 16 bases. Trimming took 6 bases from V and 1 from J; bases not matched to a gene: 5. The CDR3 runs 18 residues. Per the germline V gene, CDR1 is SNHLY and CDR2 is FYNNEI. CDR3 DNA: TGTGCCAGCAGGGGACTAGCGGGAGGGTTCCTGAACACCGGGGAGCTGTTTTTT. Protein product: CASRGLAGGFLNTGELFF.

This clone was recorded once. The CDR3: CASAMRENYNEQFF. CDR3 bases: TGCGCCAGCGCAATGCGGGAGAACTACAATGAGCAGTTCTTC. The chain carries TRBV5-1 and TRBJ2-1; 7 bases are shared with TRBD2. The V gene's germline CDR1 is SGHRS and CDR2 YFSETQ. The CDR3 totals 14 residues. The ends lost 7 bases at V and 3 bases at J; junction bases unmatched: 7.

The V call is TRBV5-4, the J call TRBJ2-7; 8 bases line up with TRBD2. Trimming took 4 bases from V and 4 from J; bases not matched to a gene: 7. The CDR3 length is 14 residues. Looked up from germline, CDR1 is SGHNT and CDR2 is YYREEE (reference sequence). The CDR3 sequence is CASSPGREGYEQYF. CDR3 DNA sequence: TGTGCCAGCAGCCCCGGACGGGAGGGATACGAGCAGTACTTC.

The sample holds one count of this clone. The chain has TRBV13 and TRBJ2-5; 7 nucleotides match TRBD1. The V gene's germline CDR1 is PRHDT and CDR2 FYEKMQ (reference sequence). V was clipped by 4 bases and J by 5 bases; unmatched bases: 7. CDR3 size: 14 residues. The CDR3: CASSSPTGEETQYF. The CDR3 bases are TGTGCCAGCAGCTCCCCCACAGGGGAGGAGACCCAGTACTTC.

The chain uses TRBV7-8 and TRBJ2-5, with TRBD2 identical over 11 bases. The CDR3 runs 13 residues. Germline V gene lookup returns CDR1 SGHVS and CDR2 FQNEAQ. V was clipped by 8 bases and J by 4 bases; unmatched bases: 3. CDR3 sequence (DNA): TGTGCCAGCCAACTAGCGGGGGCAGAGACCCAGTACTTC. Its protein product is CASQLAGAETQYF.

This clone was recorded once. Written as DNA, the CDR3 is TGTGCCAGCAGCATCGAGGGGGAGACCCAGTACTTC. It codes for CASSIEGETQYF. The chain uses TRBV7-9 and TRBJ2-5, with D perhaps TRBD1 or TRBD2 (5 bases each). Germline V gene sequence: CDR1 SEHNR, CDR2 FQNEAQ (reference sequence). CDR3 length equals 12 residues. With 5 bases removed from V and 5 bases from J, the gap between germline ends came to 9 bases. Drawing the rest from reference TRBV7-9 and TRBJ2-5, the complete variable domain is DTGVSQNPRHKITKRGQNVTFRCDPISEHNRLYWYRQTLGQGPEFLTYFQNEAQLEKSRLLSDRFSAERPKGSFSTLEIQRTEQGDSAMYLCASSIEGETQYFGPGTRLLVL.

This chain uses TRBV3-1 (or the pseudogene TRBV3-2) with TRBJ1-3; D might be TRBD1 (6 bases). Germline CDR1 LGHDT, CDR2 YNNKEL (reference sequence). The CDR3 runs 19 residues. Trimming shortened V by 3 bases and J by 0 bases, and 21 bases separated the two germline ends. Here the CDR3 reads CASSHLLGRTETSGNTIYF. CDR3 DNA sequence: TGTGCCAGCAGCCACCTTTTGGGGAGGACAGAGACCTCTGGAAACACCATATATTTT.

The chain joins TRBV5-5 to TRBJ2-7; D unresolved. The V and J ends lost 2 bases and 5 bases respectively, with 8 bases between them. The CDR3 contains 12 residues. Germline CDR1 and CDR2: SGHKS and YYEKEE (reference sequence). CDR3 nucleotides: TGTGCCAGCAGCTTAGGCGGAGACGAGCAGTACTTC. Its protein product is CASSLGGDEQYF.

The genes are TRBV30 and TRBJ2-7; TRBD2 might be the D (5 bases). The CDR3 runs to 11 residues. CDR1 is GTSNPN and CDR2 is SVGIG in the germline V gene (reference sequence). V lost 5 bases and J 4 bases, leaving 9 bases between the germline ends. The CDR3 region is CAWGREYEQYF. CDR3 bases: TGTGCCTGGGGCCGGGAATACGAGCAGTACTTC.